Here is one T cell receptor beta chain with its context. Other DNA sequences from this sample encode an identical CDR3 as well. Across over 20 US areas, participants ranged in age from roughly 18 to 95 years. Participants reported their clinical history, and cohort assignment relied on those reports. The sample is drawn from a study of blood T cell repertoires in COVID-19. Looking at the study overall: Nucleic acid was either cDNA or gDNA, and it came from T cells, B-cell-depleted T cells, or PBMCs.

Original processing methods: The authors estimated nucleated cell counts from reference gene primer amplification. Clones were read by immunoSEQ multiplex PCR, and TCRdb kept only the in-frame ones, dropping some. The V and J calls and clone size were taken over from that table, and D and trimming were inferred from the DNA. The sample shows 380,000 or so clones, roughly 90% of them seen only once. CDR1 is SQVTM, CDR2 ANQGSEA, per germline. V was cut by 4 bases and J by 1 base, with 8 bases left in between. CDR3 size: 12 residues. The source of this sequence is a young woman with acute COVID-19. Material: PBMCs or T cells enriched from blood (not recorded which). V and J are TRBV29-1 and TRBJ2-7, with D perhaps TRBD1 (6 bases). This CDR3 is CSVARGSYEQYF. Written as DNA, the CDR3 is TGCAGCGTTGCCAGGGGTTCCTACGAGCAGTACTTC.